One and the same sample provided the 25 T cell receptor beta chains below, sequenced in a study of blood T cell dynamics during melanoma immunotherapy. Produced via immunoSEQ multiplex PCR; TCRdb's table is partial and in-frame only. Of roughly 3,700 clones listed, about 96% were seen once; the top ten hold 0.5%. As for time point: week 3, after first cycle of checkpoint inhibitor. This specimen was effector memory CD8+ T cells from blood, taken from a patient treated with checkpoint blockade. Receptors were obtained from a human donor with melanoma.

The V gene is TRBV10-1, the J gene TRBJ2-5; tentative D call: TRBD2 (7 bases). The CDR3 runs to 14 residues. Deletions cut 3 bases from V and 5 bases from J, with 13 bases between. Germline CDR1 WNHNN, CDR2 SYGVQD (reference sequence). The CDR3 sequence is CASSDGGPRETQYF. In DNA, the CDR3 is TGCGCCAGCAGTGACGGGGGGCCGAGGGAGACCCAGTACTTC.

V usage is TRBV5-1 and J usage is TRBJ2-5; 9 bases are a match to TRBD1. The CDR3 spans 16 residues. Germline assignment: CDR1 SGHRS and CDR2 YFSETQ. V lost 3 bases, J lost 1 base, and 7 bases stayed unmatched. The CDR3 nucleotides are TGCGCCAGCAGCTCCTCGGGGACAGGGCCCCAAGAGACCCAGTACTTC. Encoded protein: CASSSSGTGPQETQYF. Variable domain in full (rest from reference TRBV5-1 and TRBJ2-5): KAGVTQTPRYLIKTRGQQVTLSCSPISGHRSVSWYQQTPGQGLQFLFEYFSETQRNKGNFPGRFSGRQFSNSRSEMNVSTLELGDSALYLCASSSSGTGPQETQYFGPGTRLLVL.

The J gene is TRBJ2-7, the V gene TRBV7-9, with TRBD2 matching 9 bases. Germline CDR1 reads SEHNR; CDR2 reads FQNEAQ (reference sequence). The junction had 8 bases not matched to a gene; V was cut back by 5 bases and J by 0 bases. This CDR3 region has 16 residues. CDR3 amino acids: CASSHTSGQSSYEQYF. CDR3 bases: TGTGCCAGCAGCCATACTAGCGGGCAGAGCTCCTACGAGCAGTACTTC.

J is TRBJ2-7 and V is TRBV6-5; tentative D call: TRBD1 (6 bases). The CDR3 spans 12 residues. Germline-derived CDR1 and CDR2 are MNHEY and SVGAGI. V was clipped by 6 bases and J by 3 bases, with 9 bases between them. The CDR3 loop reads CASSQDSYEQYF. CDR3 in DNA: TGTGCCAGCAGCCAGGACAGCTACGAGCAGTACTTC.

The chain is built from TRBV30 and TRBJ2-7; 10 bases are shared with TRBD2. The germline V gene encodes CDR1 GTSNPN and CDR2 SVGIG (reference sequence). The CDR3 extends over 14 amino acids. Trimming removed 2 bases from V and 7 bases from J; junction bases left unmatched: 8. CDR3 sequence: CAWSQAGGPLEQYF. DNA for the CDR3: TGTGCCTGGAGTCAAGCGGGAGGGCCGTTAGAGCAGTACTTC.

CDR3 residues: CASSVIGTDTQYF. The CDR3 bases are TGTGCCAGCAGCGTGATCGGCACAGATACGCAGTATTTT. The chain couples TRBV9 to TRBJ2-3; D gene ambiguous. The length of the CDR3 is 13 residues. CDR1 SGDLS and CDR2 YYNGEE come from the germline V gene. V was cut by 2 bases and J by 1 base, with 5 bases left in between.

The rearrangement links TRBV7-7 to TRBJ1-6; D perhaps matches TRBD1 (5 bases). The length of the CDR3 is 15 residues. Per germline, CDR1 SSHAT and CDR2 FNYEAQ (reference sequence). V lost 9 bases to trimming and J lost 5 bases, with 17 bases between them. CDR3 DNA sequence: TGTGCCAGGATTAATTCAGGGAGAAATAATTCACCCCTCCACTTT. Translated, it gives CARINSGRNNSPLHF.

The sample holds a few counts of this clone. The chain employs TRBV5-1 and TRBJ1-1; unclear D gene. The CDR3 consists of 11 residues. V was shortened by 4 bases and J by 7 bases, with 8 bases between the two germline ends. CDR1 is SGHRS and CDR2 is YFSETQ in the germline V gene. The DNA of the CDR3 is TGCGCCAGCAGCACACAAGGTGAAGCTTTCTTT. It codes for CASSTQGEAFF.

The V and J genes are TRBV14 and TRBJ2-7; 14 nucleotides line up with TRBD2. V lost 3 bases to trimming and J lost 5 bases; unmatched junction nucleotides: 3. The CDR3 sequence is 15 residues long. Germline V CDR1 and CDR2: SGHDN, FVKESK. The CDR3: CASSQQGLAGDEQYF. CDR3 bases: TGTGCCAGCAGCCAGCAGGGACTAGCGGGAGACGAGCAGTACTTC.

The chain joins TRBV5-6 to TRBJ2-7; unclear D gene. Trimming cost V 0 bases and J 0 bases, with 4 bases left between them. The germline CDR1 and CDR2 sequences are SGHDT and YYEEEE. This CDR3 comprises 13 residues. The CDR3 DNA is TGTGCCAGCAGCTTGGACCCCTCCTACGAGCAGTACTTC. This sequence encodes CASSLDPSYEQYF.

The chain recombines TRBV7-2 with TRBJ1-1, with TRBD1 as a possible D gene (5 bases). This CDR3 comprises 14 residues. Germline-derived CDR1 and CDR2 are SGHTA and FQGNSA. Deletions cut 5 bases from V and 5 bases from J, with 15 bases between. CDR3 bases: TGTGCCAGCAGCCCCGGAGAGGGGCGTACTGAAGCTTTCTTT. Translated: CASSPGEGRTEAFF.

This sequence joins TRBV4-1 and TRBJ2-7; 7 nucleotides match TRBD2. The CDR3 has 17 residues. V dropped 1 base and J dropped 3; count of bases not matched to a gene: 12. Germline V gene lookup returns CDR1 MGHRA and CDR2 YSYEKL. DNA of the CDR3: TGCGCCAGCAGCCAAGGACCTGGGAGGGAGGCCATCTACGAGCAGTACTTC. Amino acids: CASSQGPGREAIYEQYF.

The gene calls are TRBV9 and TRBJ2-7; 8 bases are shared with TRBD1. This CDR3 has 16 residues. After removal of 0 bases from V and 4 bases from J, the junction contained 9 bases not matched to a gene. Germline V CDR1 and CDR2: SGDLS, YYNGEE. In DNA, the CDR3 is TGTGCCAGCAGCGTAGGGGGGCAGGGGGCCCCATACGAGCAGTACTTC. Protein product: CASSVGGQGAPYEQYF.

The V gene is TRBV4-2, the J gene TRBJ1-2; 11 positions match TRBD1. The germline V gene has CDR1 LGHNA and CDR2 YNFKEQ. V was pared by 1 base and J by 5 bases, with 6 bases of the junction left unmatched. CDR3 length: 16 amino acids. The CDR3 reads CASSQATGTGGYGYTF. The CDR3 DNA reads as TGTGCCAGCAGCCAAGCGACCGGGACAGGGGGTTATGGCTACACCTTC.

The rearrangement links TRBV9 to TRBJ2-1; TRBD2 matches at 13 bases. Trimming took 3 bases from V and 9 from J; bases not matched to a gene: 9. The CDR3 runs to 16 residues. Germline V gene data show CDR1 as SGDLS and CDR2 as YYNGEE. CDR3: CASSDRTSGGRGEQFF. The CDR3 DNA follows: TGTGCCAGCAGCGACAGGACTAGCGGGGGCCGGGGTGAGCAGTTCTTC.

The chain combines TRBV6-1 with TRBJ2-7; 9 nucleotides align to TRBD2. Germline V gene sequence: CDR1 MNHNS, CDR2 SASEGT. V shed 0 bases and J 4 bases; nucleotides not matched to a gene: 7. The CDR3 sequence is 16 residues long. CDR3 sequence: CASSEARETSGYEQYF. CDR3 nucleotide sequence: TGTGCCAGCAGTGAAGCGCGAGAGACTAGCGGATACGAGCAGTACTTC.

The DNA for the CDR3 is TGTGCCAGCAGCCCAGGGGGGAGGATTAGCTCCTACGAGCAGTACTTC. Its translation: CASSPGGRISSYEQYF. The chain is built from TRBV9 and TRBJ2-5; perhaps TRBD1 as D (7 bases). The end of the DNA aligns better with TRBJ2-7, so the J call may be wrong. The CDR3 is 16 amino acids. CDR1 is SGDLS, CDR2 YYNGEE, per germline.

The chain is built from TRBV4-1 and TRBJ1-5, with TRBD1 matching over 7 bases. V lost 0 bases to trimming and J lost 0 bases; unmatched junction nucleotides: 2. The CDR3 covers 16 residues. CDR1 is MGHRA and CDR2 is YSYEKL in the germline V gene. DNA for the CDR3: TGCGCCAGCAGCCAAGAGGGACAGCTTAGCAATCAGCCCCAGCATTTT. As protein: CASSQEGQLSNQPQHF.

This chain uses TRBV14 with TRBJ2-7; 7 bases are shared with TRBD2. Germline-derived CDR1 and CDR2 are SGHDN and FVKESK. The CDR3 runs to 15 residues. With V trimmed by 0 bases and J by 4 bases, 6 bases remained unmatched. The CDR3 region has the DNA TGTGCCAGCAGCCAAGAGGGGGGGATCTGGTACGAGCAGTACTTC. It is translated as CASSQEGGIWYEQYF.

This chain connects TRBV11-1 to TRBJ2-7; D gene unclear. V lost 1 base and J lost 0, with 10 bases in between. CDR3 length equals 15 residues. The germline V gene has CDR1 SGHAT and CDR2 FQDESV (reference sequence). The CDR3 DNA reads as TGTGCCAGCAGCTTAGAACCCAGTCCCTCCTACGAGCAGTACTTC. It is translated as CASSLEPSPSYEQYF.

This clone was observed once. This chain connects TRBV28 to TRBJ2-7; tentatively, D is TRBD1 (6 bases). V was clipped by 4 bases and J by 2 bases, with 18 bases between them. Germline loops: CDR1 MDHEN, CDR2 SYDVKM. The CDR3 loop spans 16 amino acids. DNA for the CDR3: TGTGCCAGCAGTTCCCCTTTGGACAGTGAAACCTACGAGCAGTACTTC. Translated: CASSSPLDSETYEQYF.

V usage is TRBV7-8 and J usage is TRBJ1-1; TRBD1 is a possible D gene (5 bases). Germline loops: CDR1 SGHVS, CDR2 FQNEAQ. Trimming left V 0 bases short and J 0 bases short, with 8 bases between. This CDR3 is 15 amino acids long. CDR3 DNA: TGTGCCAGCAGCTTAGCCCAGGGCCTGAACACTGAAGCTTTCTTT. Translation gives CASSLAQGLNTEAFF. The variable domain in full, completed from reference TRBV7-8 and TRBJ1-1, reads GAGVSQSPRYKVAKRGQDVALRCDPISGHVSLFWYQQALGQGPEFLTYFQNEAQLDKSGLPSDRFFAERPEGSVSTLKIQRTQQEDSAVYLCASSLAQGLNTEAFFGQGTRLTVV.

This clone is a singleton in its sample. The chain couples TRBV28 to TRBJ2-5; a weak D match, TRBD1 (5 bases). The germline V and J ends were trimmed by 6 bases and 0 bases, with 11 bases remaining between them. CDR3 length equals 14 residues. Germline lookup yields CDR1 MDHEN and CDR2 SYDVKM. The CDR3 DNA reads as TGTGCCAGCAGCGAACAGGCGTACCAAGAGACCCAGTACTTC. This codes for CASSEQAYQETQYF.

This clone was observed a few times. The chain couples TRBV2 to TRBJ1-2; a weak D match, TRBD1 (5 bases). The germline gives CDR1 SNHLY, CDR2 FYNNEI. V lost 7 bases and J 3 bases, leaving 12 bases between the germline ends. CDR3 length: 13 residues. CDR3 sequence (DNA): TGTGCCAGCAACGCCGGGACGTACTATGGCTACACCTTC. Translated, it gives CASNAGTYYGYTF.

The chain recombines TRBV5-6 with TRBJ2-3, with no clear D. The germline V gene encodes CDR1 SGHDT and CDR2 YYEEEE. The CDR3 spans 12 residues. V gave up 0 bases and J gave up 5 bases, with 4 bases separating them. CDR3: CASSLGLDTQYF. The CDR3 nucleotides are TGTGCCAGCAGCTTGGGGTTAGATACGCAGTATTTT.